This T cell receptor (beta chain) was found in a study of T cell changes during pregnancy in multiple sclerosis. The CDR3 is made up of 16 amino acids. Trimming at V came to 4 bases and at J to 0 bases, leaving 9 bases not matched to a gene. CDR1 is MGHRA and CDR2 is YSYEKL in the germline V gene. The method was immunoSEQ multiplex PCR; TCRdb's version includes in-frame clones alone and lacks a portion of them. The table records approximately 13,000 clones, 85% to 90% of them present only once. This TCR came from a female donor in good health, enrolled as a control in a pregnancy study. This chain links TRBV4-1 with TRBJ2-7; 7 nucleotides align to TRBD2. The source was CD8+ T cells from peripheral blood mononuclear cells, collected after pregnancy. The CDR3 sequence is CASSRDSAGSSYEQYF. In DNA form, the CDR3 reads TGCGCCAGCAGCCGGGACTCAGCGGGGAGCTCCTACGAGCAGTACTTC.